Below are 17 T cell receptor beta chains sequenced from a single sample in a study of blood T cell repertoires in COVID-19. Profiling relied on immunoSEQ multiplex PCR, and the TCRdb table lists in-frame clones only, not all of them. The sample yields about 380,000 clones, 85% seen once. Sequenced: peripheral blood. Receptor source: a woman under 30 with acute or convalescent COVID-19.

The rearrangement uses TRBV28 and TRBJ2-1; TRBD2 agrees at 9 bases. Germline V gene data show CDR1 as MDHEN and CDR2 as SYDVKM. This CDR3 comprises 15 residues. V was clipped by 6 bases and J by 3 bases; unmatched bases: 6. The CDR3 nucleotides are TGTGCCAGCAGGGACGGGACTAGCCGCTACAATGAGCAGTTCTTC. Its translation is CASRDGTSRYNEQFF.

The chain couples TRBV18 to TRBJ2-7, with TRBD1 matching over 7 bases. After removal of 3 bases from V and 2 bases from J, the junction contained 7 bases not matched to a gene. Germline assignment: CDR1 KGHSH and CDR2 LQKENI. This CDR3 has 15 residues. The CDR3 sequence is CASSPGQPTTYEQYF. The CDR3, as DNA: TGTGCCAGCTCACCGGGACAGCCTACAACCTACGAGCAGTACTTC. Complete variable domain (other parts from reference TRBV18 and TRBJ2-7): NAGVMQNPRHLVRRRGQEARLRCSPMKGHSHVYWYRQLPEEGLKFMVYLQKENIIDESGMPKERFSAEFPKEGPSILRIQQVVRGDSAAYFCASSPGQPTTYEQYFGPGTRLTVT.

The chain uses TRBV30 and TRBJ1-5; D unresolved. CDR1 is GTSNPN, CDR2 SVGIG, per germline (reference sequence). Between the trimmed V and J ends, which lost 4 bases and 5 bases, there was a span of 9 bases. The CDR3 is made up of 12 amino acids. This CDR3 is CAWMSGDQPQHF. CDR3 coding DNA: TGTGCCTGGATGTCCGGGGATCAGCCCCAGCATTTT.

This clone was recorded at least ten times. V and J are TRBV19 and TRBJ2-7, with 8 bases fitting TRBD1. Germline V lookup: CDR1 LNHDA, CDR2 SQIVND (reference sequence). CDR3 length: 17 residues. After removal of 3 bases from V and 5 bases from J, the junction contained 15 bases not matched to a gene. The CDR3: CASSIGTGGSSANEQYF. CDR3 nucleotide sequence: TGTGCCAGTAGTATTGGGACAGGTGGGTCCTCAGCTAACGAGCAGTACTTC.

The chain recombines TRBV3-1 (or the pseudogene TRBV3-2) with TRBJ1-2; weak D call: TRBD1 (5 bases). Germline V gene lookup returns CDR1 LGHDT and CDR2 YNNKEL (reference sequence). V shed 0 bases and J shed 6 bases, with 20 bases lying between them. The length of the CDR3 is 17 residues. The CDR3 region has the DNA TGTGCCAGCAGCCAAGATGCGGTCGCGGGGCTCGGAGATGGCTACACCTTC. It is translated as CASSQDAVAGLGDGYTF.

This rearrangement joins TRBV19 to TRBJ2-1, with 16 bases matching TRBD2. J lost 4 bases, V lost 5 bases, and 8 bases had no gene match. Looked up from germline, CDR1 is LNHDA and CDR2 is SQIVND (reference sequence). The CDR3 runs to 18 residues. The CDR3 region is CASSSPGLAGGRYNEQFF. Written as DNA, the CDR3 is TGTGCCAGTAGTTCGCCGGGACTAGCGGGAGGGAGGTACAATGAGCAGTTCTTC.

This chain uses TRBV4-2 with TRBJ1-2; D is unresolved. Germline CDR1 LGHNA, CDR2 YNFKEQ. V lost 1 base, J lost 4 bases, and 13 bases lay in between. The CDR3 is 15 amino acids. The CDR3 region is CASSQGRTESYGYTF. CDR3 sequence (DNA): TGTGCCAGCAGCCAAGGTCGAACAGAAAGCTATGGCTACACCTTC.

The chain recombines TRBV15 with TRBJ2-1; D possibly corresponds to TRBD2 (6 bases). The CDR3 is made up of 14 amino acids. Germline CDR1 and CDR2: LNHNV and YYDKDF (reference sequence). The germline V and J ends were trimmed by 6 bases and 7 bases, with 16 bases remaining between them. The CDR3 loop is CATSRPGRMNEQFF. The CDR3 DNA is TGTGCCACCAGTAGGCCAGGGAGGATGAATGAGCAGTTCTTC.

This clone has a handful of counts. This chain connects TRBV2 to TRBJ1-2, with D perhaps matching TRBD1 (6 bases). V was shortened by 7 bases and J by 2 bases, with 14 bases between the two germline ends. The CDR3 runs to 14 residues. Germline V gene data show CDR1 as SNHLY and CDR2 as FYNNEI. CDR3: CASNSDSRNYGYTF. CDR3 coding DNA: TGTGCCAGCAACTCGGACAGCAGGAACTATGGCTACACCTTC.

This chain links TRBV19 with TRBJ1-5, with 7 bases lining up with TRBD1. V dropped 5 bases and J dropped 13; count of bases not matched to a gene: 14. The CDR3 is 14 amino acids. Germline V lookup: CDR1 LNHDA, CDR2 SQIVND (reference sequence). The DNA of the CDR3 is TGTGCCAGTAGTTATACAGGGGCCGGCTTTCTGCAGCATTTT. Translated, it gives CASSYTGAGFLQHF.

The J gene is TRBJ2-3, the V gene TRBV5-1; TRBD1 matches 8 bases. Germline V CDR1 and CDR2: SGHRS, YFSETQ. The CDR3 loop spans 15 amino acids. J lost 3 bases, V lost 2 bases, and 5 bases had no gene match. Here the CDR3 reads CASSFSDRGTDTQYF. DNA of the CDR3: TGCGCCAGCAGCTTCTCAGACAGGGGAACAGATACGCAGTATTTT. The variable domain in full, with the rest retrieved from reference TRBV5-1 and TRBJ2-3, is KAGVTQTPRYLIKTRGQQVTLSCSPISGHRSVSWYQQTPGQGLQFLFEYFSETQRNKGNFPGRFSGRQFSNSRSEMNVSTLELGDSALYLCASSFSDRGTDTQYFGPGTRLTVL.

The V gene is TRBV10-1, the J gene TRBJ2-7; D gene unclear. The CDR3 length is 14 residues. Germline V gene sequence: CDR1 WNHNN, CDR2 SYGVQD (reference sequence). V was clipped by 6 bases and J by 2 bases, with 14 bases between them. DNA for the CDR3: TGCGCCAGCAGCGGAGTCGGCAGCCCCTACGAGCAGTACTTC. This translates into CASSGVGSPYEQYF.

This clone was picked up a small number of times. This chain joins TRBV9 and TRBJ2-1; 14 bases are a match to TRBD2. Germline lookup yields CDR1 SGDLS and CDR2 YYNGEE. V gave up 1 base and J gave up 1 base; unmatched junction bases: 7. The CDR3 length is 19 residues. The CDR3 region is CASSVPSGTSGGSYNEQFF. The CDR3 DNA follows: TGTGCCAGCAGCGTACCGTCCGGGACTAGCGGGGGTTCCTACAATGAGCAGTTCTTC.

The rearrangement links TRBV11-2 to TRBJ1-6, with D perhaps TRBD1 (5 bases). The germline gives CDR1 SGHAT, CDR2 FQNNGV. Trimming cost V 5 bases and J 4 bases, with 9 bases left between them. This CDR3 is 14 amino acids long. Here the CDR3 DNA reads TGTGCCAGCAGCGCCGACAGTTATAATTCACCCCTCCACTTT. Amino acids: CASSADSYNSPLHF.

The count of this clone is one. V gene TRBV12-3 or TRBV12-4 combines with J gene TRBJ2-7; TRBD1 is a possible D gene (5 bases). This CDR3 is 12 amino acids long. Deletions cut 7 bases from V and 9 bases from J, with 16 bases between. Here the CDR3 reads CASTAAGSVQYF. CDR3 sequence (DNA): TGTGCCAGCACCGCCGCAGGGTCGGTGCAGTACTTC.

The rearrangement uses TRBV19 and TRBJ1-1; 8 nucleotides align to TRBD1. Germline CDR1 reads LNHDA; CDR2 reads SQIVND (reference sequence). The CDR3 is 15 residues long. J gave up 11 bases and V 7 bases, and 18 bases lay outside the gene matches. The CDR3 DNA is TGTGCCAGTACCCCTGCCTGGAGTCAGGGGGCAAATGCTTTCTTT. Translation gives CASTPAWSQGANAFF.

The rearrangement links TRBV24-1 to TRBJ2-7, with 9 nucleotides matching TRBD1. With 9 bases clipped from V and 6 bases from J, the junction kept 8 bases outside the gene matches. The germline V gene encodes CDR1 KGHDR and CDR2 SFDVKD. This CDR3 has 13 amino acids. CDR3 sequence: CATGDRENGEQYF. The CDR3 DNA is TGTGCCACCGGGGACAGGGAAAATGGCGAGCAGTACTTC.